Here is one TCR beta chain with its context. This clonotype was observed at least ten times. Its antigen remains unidentified. There are no base qualities to consult, and no much larger clone falls within one base. The sample is drawn from a study of neurological immune-mediated disorders (dated by TCRdb to about 2019). Regarding the study in general: Peripheral blood TCR-beta repertoires from patients with HTLV-I-associated myelopathy (HAM/TSP), patients with multiple sclerosis, and healthy controls were compared in the study using UMI-based sequencing. Longitudinal HAM/TSP and healthy donors were sampled at 3 time-points each (about 3-40 month intervals). Longitudinal samples, technical triplicates and paired sorted CD4+ and CD8+ T-cell subsets, alongside PBMC samples, were included among the 106 TCR-beta libraries. Of the 60 to 70 subjects in the cohort, around 14 were HAM/TSP patients, roughly 35 were multiple sclerosis patients, and 20 were healthy controls.

The intended sense of this specimen's time point label: longitudinal time-point 3. For the unsorted PBMC libraries, 2 million PBMCs were stored in RNAlater at -80 degrees C until RNA extraction and were used to generate the libraries. Peripheral blood was subjected to Ficoll-Hypaque density gradient centrifugation to isolate PBMCs, which were then cryopreserved in liquid nitrogen. General study outcomes and caveats: TCR clonal expansion was highest in HAM/TSP patients and lowest in MS patients, with MS patients falling below even healthy controls. No identical CDR3 amino acid sequences were found to be shared among expanded clones across subjects, suggesting that TCR-beta repertoires were private in all groups.

V and J are truncated by 3 bases and 0 bases respectively, leaving an intervening sequence of 6 bases. The CDR1 and CDR2 encoded by the germline V gene are MDHEN and SYDVKM. CDR3 length: 14 amino acids, cysteine to phenylalanine. Only the CDR3 portion is preserved as DNA: 42 bases, with reading frame beginning at the first base. cDNA was synthesized by template-switch 5'RACE using a primer carrying a 10-nucleotide random unique molecular identifier by which each TCR transcript was tagged. Every sequencing run yielded over 170 million TCR-beta sequences covering 15-18 subjects. Total RNA was extracted with the RNeasy kit. Using the KAPA Real-time Library Amplification kit, TCR-beta VDJ regions were amplified with primers for the TCR constant region and the 5'RACE anchor. Sample indexes and Illumina adaptors were added in a first PCR, and a second PCR then increased library yield. The roughly 650 bp TCR product was size-selected on a 2% E-gel SizeSelection system after Ampure bead purification. Before pooling, library quality was assessed on a Bioanalyzer, concentration was determined with Qubit, and library quantification was performed with the Kapa Library Quantification kit. Paired-end 2 x 150 bp sequencing of the libraries was performed on an Illumina HiSeq 2500. To increase sequence diversity, about 24-32% phiX was spiked into each library pool. In the source study's methods: The UMI-based MiGEC pipeline processed quality-filtered reads and removed over 80% of raw TCR sequences during error correction. IMGT germline references were used for aligning VDJ genes, and each clonotype was defined as a unique CDR3 amino acid sequence together with its V-J genes. Clonal expansion, Shannon diversity and CDR3 relatedness (CalcPairwiseDistances, ClusterSamples) were evaluated with VDJtools, and phylogenetic trees were built with CLCbio workbench. Clones with at least 8 unique UMIs were defined as expanded, with this threshold being based on coefficient-of-variation modelling across technical triplicates. TCRdb cleaned the public reads at Q25 with fastp, built clones with MiXCR and kept in-frame beta chains. CDR3 protein duplicates are merged, each entry listing the most common genes and DNA. TCRdb's processing, not the authors' own work, is the source of the V and J calls. The sample has approximately 100,000 distinct CDR3 sequences on record, 11% of them singletons. 3.1% of the sample lies in the top ten.

This receptor was identified in a female donor with HTLV-1-associated myelopathy (HAM/TSP). The sequenced sample consisted of PBMCs. The V and J segments used are TRBV28 and TRBJ2-4, with a tentative D call of TRBD1 or TRBD2, each matching 5 bases. The DNA is as follows: TGTGCCAGCAGTTTTGGGGGAGCCAAAAACATTCAGTACTTC. Its protein reads: CASSFGGAKNIQYF.